This TCR beta chain was found in a study of breast tumors, draining lymph nodes, adjacent tissues. Points from the study as a whole: That most tumor T cells come from lymph nodes remained unproven.

One entry per CDR3 protein, called by TCRdb with MiXCR from the multiplex PCR reads. The sample lists around 110,000 distinct CDR3 sequences; 30% were seen once. The CDR3 loop spans 12 amino acids. V was cut by 7 bases and J by 1 base, with 9 bases left in between. The germline CDR1 and CDR2 sequences are SQVTM and ANQGSEA. Axillary draining lymph nodes of breast cancer patients supplied the node samples. As for this clonotype: Its matching antigen is unknown.

The receptor was derived from a female donor with breast cancer. Some clones in this sample may be carry-over from other donors' samples. The sample comprised axillary lymph node tissue. The V and J genes are TRBV29-1 and TRBJ2-3; TRBD1 is a possible D gene (6 bases). The CDR3: CSGGGGTDTQYF. CDR3 bases: TGCAGCGGTGGGGGCGGCACAGATACGCAGTATTTT.